Included here is one TCR beta chain sequence, with context. For the second PCR, which ran for about 6 to 11 cycles, a sample-barcoded 5' primer and a J-beta primer mix were used. TCRdb re-analysed the 5' RACE reads in MiXCR, keeping a single row per CDR3 protein. The table shows 550,000 to 700,000 distinct CDR3 sequences, with 25% to 30% occurring only once. These data belong to a study of blood T cells in healthy people across ages. V lost 3 bases and J 6 bases, leaving 9 bases between the germline ends. This CDR3 contains 12 residues. CDR1 SQVTM and CDR2 ANQGSEA come from the germline V gene. The rearrangement links TRBV29-1 to TRBJ2-1; TRBD1 might be the D (5 bases). The specimen sequenced was blood. The sequence derives from a woman in her seventies in good health. The CDR3 DNA sequence: TGCAGCGTTGAGGGGCAACTCAATGAGCAGTTCTTC. As protein: CSVEGQLNEQFF.